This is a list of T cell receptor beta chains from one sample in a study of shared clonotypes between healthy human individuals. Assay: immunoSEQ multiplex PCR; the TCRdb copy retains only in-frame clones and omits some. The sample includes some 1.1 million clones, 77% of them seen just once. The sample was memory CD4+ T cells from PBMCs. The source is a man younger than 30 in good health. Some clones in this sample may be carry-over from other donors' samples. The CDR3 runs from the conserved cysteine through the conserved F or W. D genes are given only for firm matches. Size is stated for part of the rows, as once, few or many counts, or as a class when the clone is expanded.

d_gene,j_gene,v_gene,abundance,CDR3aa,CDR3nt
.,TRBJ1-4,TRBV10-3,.,CAISAGVGEKLFF,TGTGCCATCAGTGCGGGGGTGGGAGAAAAACTGTTTTTT
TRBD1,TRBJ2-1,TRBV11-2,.,CASSLDDRAQFF,TGTGCCAGCAGCTTAGATGACAGGGCCCAGTTCTTC
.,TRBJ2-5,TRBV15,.,CATSRGTSEGLKTQYF,TGTGCCACCAGCAGAGGGACCTCCGAGGGCCTAAAGACCCAGTACTTC
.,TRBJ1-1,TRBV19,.,CASSRITPGETEAFF,TGTGCCAGTAGTCGTATTACCCCAGGGGAGACTGAAGCTTTCTTT
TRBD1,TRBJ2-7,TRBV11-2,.,CASSSFTDRAYEQYF,TGTGCCAGCAGCTCCTTCACGGACAGGGCCTACGAGCAGTACTTC
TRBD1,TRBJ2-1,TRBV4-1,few,CASSPRDSVAFGEQFF,TGCGCCAGCAGCCCCAGGGACAGCGTTGCGTTCGGTGAGCAGTTCTTC
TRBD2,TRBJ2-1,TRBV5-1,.,CASSTEGAGGYNEQFF,TGCGCCAGCAGCACTGAGGGAGCGGGAGGCTACAATGAGCAGTTCTTC
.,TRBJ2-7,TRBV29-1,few,CSVARGGDEQYF,TGCAGCGTCGCCAGGGGAGGGGACGAGCAGTACTTC
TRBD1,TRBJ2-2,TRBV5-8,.,CASSHDRGGTGELFF,TGTGCCAGCAGCCACGACAGGGGTGGCACCGGGGAGCTGTTTTTT
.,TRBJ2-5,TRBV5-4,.,CASSLRANQETQYF,TGTGCCAGCAGCTTGAGGGCAAACCAAGAGACCCAGTACTTC
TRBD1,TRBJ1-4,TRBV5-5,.,CASRKGQGTLTNEKLFF,TGTGCCAGCAGAAAGGGACAGGGAACCCTCACTAATGAAAAACTGTTTTTT
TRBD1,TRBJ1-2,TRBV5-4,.,CASSPDRGRVYGYTF,TGTGCCAGCAGCCCAGACAGGGGGCGAGTCTATGGCTACACCTTC
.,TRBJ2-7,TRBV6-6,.,CASSQVPSEQYF,TGTGCCAGCAGCCAAGTCCCGAGCGAGCAGTACTTC
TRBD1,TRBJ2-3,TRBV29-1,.,CSAVRDRAADTQYF,TGCAGCGCAGTAAGGGACAGGGCGGCAGATACGCAGTATTTT
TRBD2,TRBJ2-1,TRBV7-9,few,CASSDEGLVGEQFF,TGTGCCAGCAGCGATGAGGGACTAGTCGGTGAGCAGTTCTTC
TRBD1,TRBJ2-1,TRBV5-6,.,CASSLVDRDGNEQFF,TGTGCCAGCAGCTTGGTCGACAGGGATGGCAATGAGCAGTTCTTC
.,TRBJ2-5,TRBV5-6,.,CASSLSGAETQYF,TGTGCCAGCAGCTTGTCTGGGGCAGAGACCCAGTACTTC
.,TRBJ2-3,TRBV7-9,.,CASSLGQITDTQYF,TGTGCCAGCAGCTTAGGACAGATCACAGATACGCAGTATTTT